This T cell receptor beta chain is from a study of blood T cells in healthy people across ages. Study observations and caveats: Nothing was known about donor CMV status, and this possibly confounded expanded clonotype changes.

A sample-barcoded 5' primer and a J-beta primer mix were used in a second PCR of roughly 7 to 12 cycles. Each single sample gave us at least 2.5 million CDR3-containing paired-end reads. In TCRdb, the 5' RACE reads were re-called with MiXCR into one record per CDR3 protein. The sample has fewer than 700,000 distinct CDR3 sequences; roughly two fifths are singletons. With V trimmed by 0 bases and J by 1 base, 4 bases remained unmatched. The CDR3 consists of 16 residues. Looked up from germline, CDR1 is SGHTA and CDR2 is FQGNSA. This clonotype was counted a few times. As yet, its antigen is unknown. The material sequenced was blood. V and J are TRBV7-2 and TRBJ2-7; 9 bases map to TRBD2. This clonotype originated in a man older than 75 in good health. The CDR3, as DNA: TGTGCCAGCAGCTTAGCCGGGACTAGCCTATCCTACGAGCAGTACTTC. Translated: CASSLAGTSLSYEQYF.